The 13 T cell receptor beta chains below were found in one sample sequenced in a study of cytomegalovirus exposure and HLA in healthy donors. Sequencing was performed with immunoSEQ multiplex PCR; in TCRdb, only in-frame clones are kept and a portion is missing. The sample lists around 120,000 clones, approximately 90% occurring once. Material for sequencing was PBMCs. The receptors stem from a woman aged 18-29 years in good health and CMV-seropositive.

The chain links TRBV7-8 to TRBJ1-3, with TRBD1 matching 8 bases. Germline V gene lookup returns CDR1 SGHVS and CDR2 FQNEAQ. V shed 4 bases and J 3 bases; nucleotides not matched to a gene: 11. This CDR3 spans 17 amino acids. This chain's CDR3 is CASSYYLTGERGNTIYF. In DNA form, the CDR3 reads TGTGCCAGCAGCTACTACTTGACAGGGGAGCGTGGAAACACCATATATTTT.

This clone was detected only a few times. The chain is built from TRBV19 and TRBJ1-2, with a tentative D call TRBD1 (5 bases). Per the germline V gene, CDR1 is LNHDA and CDR2 is SQIVND (reference sequence). The CDR3 runs 13 residues. V lost 6 bases and J lost 1, with 9 bases in between. The chain's CDR3 is CASRTTDNYGYTF. The DNA for the CDR3 is TGTGCCAGTAGAACGACAGATAACTATGGCTACACCTTC.

The chain recombines TRBV5-1 with TRBJ1-2; D is possibly TRBD1 (6 bases). The CDR3 loop spans 16 amino acids. Germline CDR1 SGHRS, CDR2 YFSETQ. V was shortened by 3 bases and J by 0 bases, with 15 bases between the two germline ends. CDR3 loop: CASSSSSGTPNYGYTF. The CDR3 DNA follows: TGCGCCAGCAGCTCTTCATCCGGGACACCTAACTATGGCTACACCTTC.

The J gene is TRBJ1-5, the V gene TRBV19; a possible D gene is TRBD1 (5 bases). The germline CDR1 and CDR2 sequences are LNHDA and SQIVND (reference sequence). V was pared by 1 base and J by 4 bases, with 14 bases between. This CDR3 is built from 16 residues. In DNA, the CDR3 is TGTGCCAGTAGTATAGCCGCCGGGGGGAGTAATCAGCCCCAGCATTTT. It codes for CASSIAAGGSNQPQHF.

This sequence joins TRBV2 and TRBJ1-1; D is perhaps TRBD1 (6 bases). V shed 6 bases and J shed 1 base, with 12 bases lying between them. The germline V gene has CDR1 SNHLY and CDR2 FYNNEI. This CDR3 region has 14 residues. This chain's CDR3 is CASSGPDRNTEAFF. In DNA, the CDR3 is TGTGCCAGCAGCGGACCGGACAGGAACACTGAAGCTTTCTTT.

The chain joins TRBV10-3 to TRBJ1-5; 8 bases agree with TRBD1. The CDR3 spans 18 residues. Germline values: CDR1 ENHRY, CDR2 SYGVKD. The J segment lost 5 bases and the V segment lost 0 bases, leaving 12 bases of the junction unmatched. The CDR3 DNA follows: TGTGCCATCAGTGAGTCGGCCTTGGACAGGGACCAGGATCAGCCCCAGCATTTT. Amino acids: CAISESALDRDQDQPQHF.

The V call is TRBV15, the J call TRBJ2-1; D might be TRBD1 (6 bases). Germline V CDR1 and CDR2: LNHNV, YYDKDF (reference sequence). The CDR3 totals 14 residues. The V end was cut by 5 bases, the J end by 8 bases, with 16 bases between. CDR3 nucleotides: TGTGCCACCAGCGGAAGGGACACCTGGGATGAGCAGTTCTTC. Its translation: CATSGRDTWDEQFF.

This chain connects TRBV13 to TRBJ2-3; unclear D gene. The germline CDR1 and CDR2 sequences are PRHDT and FYEKMQ (reference sequence). This CDR3 has 12 residues. The germline V and J ends were trimmed by 5 bases and 6 bases, with 9 bases remaining between them. The CDR3 DNA follows: TGTGCCAGCAGCCAAGAGCCGGATACGCAGTATTTT. This encodes CASSQEPDTQYF.

The V gene is TRBV6-6, the J gene TRBJ1-1, with a possible D match to TRBD1 (6 bases). The V and J ends lost 5 bases and 1 base respectively, with 17 bases between them. The CDR3 is made up of 16 amino acids. Germline V gives CDR1 MNHNY, CDR2 SVGAGI (reference sequence). The CDR3 sequence: CASSPGPGAGNTEAFF. CDR3 DNA sequence: TGTGCCAGCAGTCCCGGGCCAGGGGCAGGGAACACTGAAGCTTTCTTT.

The gene calls are TRBV19 and TRBJ2-1; 7 bases fit TRBD2. In germline, CDR1 is LNHDA, CDR2 SQIVND (reference sequence). The CDR3 has 18 residues. Trimming removed 6 bases from V and 8 bases from J; junction bases left unmatched: 22. CDR3 region: CASRPHRGSGILGDEQFF. The DNA for the CDR3 is TGTGCCAGTAGGCCCCATAGGGGAAGCGGGATCCTCGGGGATGAGCAGTTCTTC.

This rearrangement joins TRBV7-9 to TRBJ1-1; D uncertain. Germline loops: CDR1 SEHNR, CDR2 FQNEAQ (reference sequence). The ends were cut back, 2 bases at V and 1 base at J, with 11 bases in the middle. This CDR3 spans 15 amino acids. CDR3 in DNA: TGTGCCAGCAGCTTAACTCAGGCAAGGAACACTGAAGCTTTCTTT. Residues: CASSLTQARNTEAFF.

This sequence joins TRBV2 and TRBJ2-1; 8 nucleotides agree with TRBD2. Germline V CDR1 and CDR2: SNHLY, FYNNEI. V lost 6 bases to trimming and J lost 4 bases; unmatched junction nucleotides: 8. The CDR3 runs 15 residues. DNA of the CDR3: TGTGCCAGCAGGAGGGGCCAGCGGGAGTACAATGAGCAGTTCTTC. Protein product: CASRRGQREYNEQFF.

The J gene is TRBJ1-2, the V gene TRBV6-6; 8 bases agree with TRBD1. The V segment lost 2 bases and the J segment 1 base; nucleotides outside the gene matches: 3. Germline V gene data show CDR1 as MNHNY and CDR2 as SVGAGI (reference sequence). This CDR3 region has 15 residues. The CDR3 protein is CASSYRTGSNYGYTF. The CDR3 bases are TGTGCCAGCAGTTACAGGACAGGGAGTAACTATGGCTACACCTTC.